This T cell receptor beta chain was sequenced for a study of T cell responses to AZD1222 COVID-19 vaccine. Overall study results and limits: Mapped onto spike, vaccine-associated CD4 TCRs spanned it and were dominant at 160-218 and 743-854. Donors were chiefly white British, with a greater number of females, and clonal diversity was perhaps underestimated. Increased Spike-specific TCR breadth and depth were observed after two AZD1222 doses.

There are 14 residues in the CDR3. The V segment lost 3 bases and the J segment 2 bases; nucleotides outside the gene matches: 0. The germline V gene encodes CDR1 MRHNA and CDR2 SNTAGT. This clone was counted between two and nine times. Its specificity is not known. Only in-frame clones appear in the TCRdb table, and some are missing; sequencing was by immunoSEQ multiplex PCR. This sample has around 150,000 clones; approximately 89% occur once, and the top ten carry 5%. The source of this sequence is an adult in good health. The sequencing here drew on peripheral blood, taken on day 0 of AZD1222 vaccination. The chain is built from TRBV6-4 and TRBJ2-5; 10 nucleotides line up with TRBD2. Written as DNA, the CDR3 is TGTGCCAGCAGTGAACTAGCGGGACAAGAGACCCAGTACTTC. Amino acid sequence: CASSELAGQETQYF.